Below, one TCR beta chain is given with its context. Germline V gives CDR1 MNHEY, CDR2 SMNVEV (reference sequence). V lost 5 bases to trimming and J lost 7 bases, with 12 bases between them. The CDR3 is 13 amino acids. The record originates from a study of T cell changes during pregnancy in multiple sclerosis. Data came from immunoSEQ multiplex PCR; TCRdb stores just in-frame clones and leaves some out. The data hold roughly 22,000 clones, with more than 85% observed a single time. This material consisted of CD4+ T cells from peripheral blood mononuclear cells, taken after pregnancy. The sequence came from a female donor in good health, enrolled as a control in a pregnancy study. The chain couples TRBV27 to TRBJ2-4; D possibly corresponds to TRBD1 (6 bases). The CDR3 loop is CASSEQGTNIQYF. DNA of the CDR3: TGTGCCAGCAGTGAGCAGGGGACGAACATTCAGTACTTC.